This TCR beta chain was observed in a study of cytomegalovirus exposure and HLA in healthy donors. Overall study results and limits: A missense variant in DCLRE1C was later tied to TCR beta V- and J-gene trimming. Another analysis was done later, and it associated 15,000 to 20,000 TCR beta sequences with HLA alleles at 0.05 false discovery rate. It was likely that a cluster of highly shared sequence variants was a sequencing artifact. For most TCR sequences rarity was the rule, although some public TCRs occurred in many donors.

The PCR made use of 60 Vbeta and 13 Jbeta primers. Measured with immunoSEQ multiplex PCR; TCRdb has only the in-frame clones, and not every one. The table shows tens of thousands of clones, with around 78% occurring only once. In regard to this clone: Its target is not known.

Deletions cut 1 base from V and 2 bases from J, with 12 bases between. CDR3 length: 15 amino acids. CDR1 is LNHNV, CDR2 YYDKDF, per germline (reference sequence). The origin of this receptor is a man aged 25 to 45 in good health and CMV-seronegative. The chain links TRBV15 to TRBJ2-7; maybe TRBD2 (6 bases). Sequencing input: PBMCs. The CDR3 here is CATSRVRDGTYEQYF. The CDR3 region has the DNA TGTGCCACCAGCAGAGTGCGGGACGGTACCTACGAGCAGTACTTC.